This entry describes one T cell receptor (beta chain). This entry belongs to a study of blood T cell repertoires in COVID-19. About the study: COVID-19 samples collected from the United States, Italy and Spain covered acute and convalescent phases.

V was pared by 4 bases and J by 10 bases, with 5 bases of the junction left unmatched. Germline V lookup: CDR1 LGHNA, CDR2 YSLEER. The CDR3 contains 13 residues. Per the original data handling: Quantification of nucleated cells was approximated via reference gene primer amplification. Clones were read by immunoSEQ multiplex PCR, and TCRdb kept only the in-frame ones, dropping some. V and J calls plus clone size are reproduced from that table; the DNA served to infer D and trimming. The table includes under 200,000 clones, around 87% detected once. The receptor was isolated from a man between 35 and 55 years old with active or convalescent COVID-19. The sequenced sample was peripheral blood. J is TRBJ2-1 and V is TRBV4-3, with TRBD1 identical over 9 bases. The CDR3 DNA is TGCGCCAGCAGCCCAACAGGGGGCTTGGAGCAGTTCTTC. As protein: CASSPTGGLEQFF.